The rows below give T cell receptor beta chains drawn from one sample of a study of vaccination and CD4 T cells after COVID-19. TCRdb recomputed calls from the PCR reads with MiXCR, one row per CDR3 protein. Here the sample spans 20,000 to 25,000 distinct CDR3 sequences, roughly 67% being singletons. The antigens of these receptors remain unknown. This specimen consisted of CD4+ T cells from blood, cultured in vitro, obtained after SARS-CoV-2 vaccination. These receptors came from a human donor who received a COVID-19 vaccine. CDR3s leave out the opening cysteine and the closing phenylalanine or tryptophan. A D gene is named only where the DNA matches it firmly.

>TRBV6-1|TRBJ1-3|-|12
ASSRTASGNTIY
>TRBV12-5|TRBJ1-3|TRBD1|15
ASGFFPTTGDGNTIY
>TRBV10-2|TRBJ1-2|TRBD1|12
ASSSGTGNYGYT
>TRBV6-5|TRBJ2-5|-|17
ASSYRERFGRYLQETQY
>TRBV4-2|TRBJ1-3|-|14
ASSQVNSRSGNTIY
>TRBV7-2|TRBJ2-2|-|10
ASRSPNGELF
>TRBV7-9|TRBJ1-4|TRBD1|13
ASSSFRTGGEKLF
>TRBV7-2|TRBJ2-7|TRBD2|12
ASSWTSGGYEQY
>TRBV20-1|TRBJ2-1|-|10
SASTRDNEQF
>TRBV6-1|TRBJ1-5|-|10
ASTDGNQPQH
>TRBV19|TRBJ1-2|TRBD1|16
ASSTIQGWVLGDYGYT
>TRBV7-2|TRBJ2-5|-|11
ASSLVLVETQY
>TRBV7-2|TRBJ2-1|TRBD2|14
ASSPFSGGANNEQF
>TRBV7-8|TRBJ2-3|-|18
ASSLVGGVRRTASTDTQY
>TRBV20-1|TRBJ1-2|TRBD1|12
SARVDRGDYGYT
>TRBV11-2|TRBJ2-7|TRBD1|16
ASSLEGGWHRGSGEQY
>TRBV11-3|TRBJ2-2|TRBD1|14
ASSSPGQGNTGELF
>TRBV10-1|TRBJ2-1|-|13
ASSESGNRINEQF
>TRBV19|TRBJ1-5|-|12
ASSYGDSNQPQH
>TRBV2|TRBJ2-3|TRBD2|17
ASSPEIAGVRLGTDTQY
>TRBV19|TRBJ2-5|TRBD1|11
ASSRKTGETQY
>TRBV11-3|TRBJ2-3|TRBD2|13
ASSLTSGGVYTQY
>TRBV4-1|TRBJ1-5|-|16
ASSRGLTGRYSNQPQH
>TRBV29-1|TRBJ2-4|-|12
SVIWGGAKNIQY
>TRBV7-9|TRBJ1-2|-|11
ASSLVVGLGYT
>TRBV7-3|TRBJ1-1|-|13
ASSLTDSPGTEAF
>TRBV12-3/TRBV12-4|TRBJ1-4|TRBD1|11
ASSLDRDEKLF
>TRBV25-1|TRBJ1-1|-|12
ASSALGGNTEAF
>TRBV24-1|TRBJ2-6|-|14
ATSSAGAGGANVLT
>TRBV30|TRBJ2-3|TRBD1|11
AWGGQGLDTQY
>TRBV12-3/TRBV12-4|TRBJ2-2|-|13
ASSGVRVRGGELF
>TRBV24-1|TRBJ1-5|-|12
ATMGDGGNQPQH
>TRBV7-2|TRBJ2-5|TRBD2|12
ASSYRVAGGTQY
>TRBV6-1|TRBJ1-1|TRBD1|11
ATSTGGCTEAF
>TRBV10-3|TRBJ1-5|-|12
AISDGQGNQPQH
>TRBV6-1|TRBJ2-5|TRBD1|11
ASNHRGKETQY
>TRBV11-3|TRBJ1-6|-|11
ASSLSGPSPLH
>TRBV29-1|TRBJ1-4|-|13
SVAGGFSTNEKLF
>TRBV19|TRBJ1-2|-|11
ASRGGTNYGYT
>TRBV6-1|TRBJ2-7|-|12
ASSEPSRLYEQY
>TRBV15|TRBJ1-2|-|19
ATSGFPIDPAGYVRERGYT
>TRBV11-3|TRBJ2-5|TRBD2|16
ASSPGLAGEGGAETQY
>TRBV30|TRBJ1-6|-|11
AWSGQYNSPLH
>TRBV25-1|TRBJ1-6|-|12
ASKSHSYNSPLH
>TRBV10-3|TRBJ2-3|-|10
AISAGEDTQY
>TRBV6-1|TRBJ2-1|TRBD1|12
ASRAGGPYNEQF
>TRBV25-1|TRBJ2-1|-|11
ASSDSFLVEQF
>TRBV30|TRBJ1-2|TRBD1|13
AWSVRRQGAHGYT
>TRBV6-4|TRBJ1-2|-|11
ASSVDVGGGYT
>TRBV2|TRBJ1-1|TRBD1|14
ASSGGQGARGTEAF